This T cell receptor beta chain was obtained from a study of T cells in Graves' hyperthyroidism and ophthalmopathy. Diagnoses were made from clinical symptoms, serum measures (thyroxine and TRAb), thyroid ultrasound and orbital computed tomography. Whole-study results and caveats: The model made its ophthalmopathy prediction, and onset followed a median approximately 7 months later. Most expanded thyroid clonotypes above 0.001 also appeared in blood.

The source material, RNA transcripts, was used to amplify TCR beta CDR3 regions. In the first-round RT-PCR of the TCR CDR3, the HTBI primer set was used. TCRdb analysed the multiplex PCR reads with MiXCR anew, one entry per CDR3 protein. The table lists 600,000 to 650,000 distinct CDR3 sequences, roughly 20% of them singletons. The CDR3 consists of 16 residues. Germline trimming cut 2 bases from V and 2 bases from J; bases unmatched to any gene: 4. Germline-derived CDR1 and CDR2 are KGHDR and SFDVKD. Comment on this clonotype: The antigen remains undetermined.

The sequencing sample was made of blood. V is TRBV24-1 and J is TRBJ1-5; 8 nucleotides agree with TRBD1. This receptor was obtained from a man younger than 45 with Graves' ophthalmopathy. CDR3 nucleotides: TGTGCCACCAGTGATTCCGGACAGGGCGGCAATCAGCCCCAGCATTTT. Its protein product is CATSDSGQGGNQPQHF.